The present TCR beta chain was sequenced within a study of blood T cell repertoires in COVID-19. CDR1 SGHTA and CDR2 FQGNSA come from the germline V gene. CDR3 length equals 14 residues. V shed 7 bases and J shed 8 bases, with 19 bases lying between them. Enrolled through a virtual design, the participants were between about 18 and 100 years of age and came from around 25 US areas. Cohort assignment relied on participant-reported clinical history. Either two negative PCRs, clearance, or symptom resolution qualified Cohort 3 donors as recovered. Original data processing: Counts of nucleated cells, estimated from reference gene primer amplification, were obtained. Here immunoSEQ multiplex PCR was the method, and the copy in TCRdb shows in-frame clones only, minus some. Clonal size and the V and J genes are those of that table, whereas D and trimming came from the DNA. The data hold around 170,000 clones, with approximately 85% observed a single time.

The chain uses TRBV7-2 and TRBJ2-3, with D perhaps matching TRBD1 (6 bases). The sample comprised PBMCs or T cells enriched from blood (not recorded which). This TCR derives from a woman aged 18-29 years who had recovered from COVID-19. CDR3 amino acids: CASTIDRNTGTQYF. The CDR3 DNA reads as TGTGCCAGCACCATCGACAGGAACACGGGTACGCAGTATTTT. The whole variable domain, remainder taken from reference TRBV7-2 and TRBJ2-3, is GAGVSQSPSNKVTEKGKDVELRCDPISGHTALYWYRQSLGQGLEFLIYFQGNSAPDKSGLPSDRFSAERTGGSVSTLTIQRTQQEDSAVYLCASTIDRNTGTQYFGPGTRLTVL.